The rows below give T cell receptor beta chains drawn from one sample of a study of response to subunit inactivated influenza vaccine. One entry per CDR3 protein results from TCRdb running MiXCR on the RT-PCR reads. Here the sample spans roughly 500,000 distinct CDR3 sequences, about 15% being singletons. The material sequenced was CD4+ T cells sorted from PBMCs, taken around 25 months after vaccination. The receptor set was obtained from a man in his fifties or sixties who received an inactivated influenza vaccine. CDR3s leave out the opening cysteine and the closing phenylalanine or tryptophan. Fields, in order: V gene, J gene, CDR3 protein.

V gene: TRBV5-5; J gene: TRBJ2-1; CDR3 protein: ASSRGGTVLGEQF
V gene: TRBV20-1; J gene: TRBJ2-5; CDR3 protein: SARTPGGRAETQY
V gene: TRBV12-3/TRBV12-4; J gene: TRBJ2-7; CDR3 protein: ASSLWTSEQY
V gene: TRBV5-1; J gene: TRBJ1-2; CDR3 protein: ASSSAGDGYT
V gene: TRBV4-1; J gene: TRBJ1-5; CDR3 protein: ASSQGNQPQH
V gene: TRBV30; J gene: TRBJ2-1; CDR3 protein: AWMAGPYNEQF
V gene: TRBV11-3; J gene: TRBJ2-1; CDR3 protein: ASSLGSGRLVF
V gene: TRBV11-3; J gene: TRBJ2-1; CDR3 protein: ASSLDRGSHEQF
V gene: TRBV5-1; J gene: TRBJ2-7; CDR3 protein: ASSFSTGTGSREQY
V gene: TRBV4-3; J gene: TRBJ2-2; CDR3 protein: ASSQGPRGVSGELF
V gene: TRBV7-2; J gene: TRBJ2-1; CDR3 protein: ASSWGPGDEQF
V gene: TRBV20-1; J gene: TRBJ2-1; CDR3 protein: SAQLAGYNEQF
V gene: TRBV4-3; J gene: TRBJ2-1; CDR3 protein: ASSRDTSSYNEQF
V gene: TRBV5-1; J gene: TRBJ2-7; CDR3 protein: ASSSALGLAGGEQY
V gene: TRBV5-6; J gene: TRBJ1-2; CDR3 protein: ASSLVDRANYGYT
V gene: TRBV7-2; J gene: TRBJ2-3; CDR3 protein: ASSLQYTDTQY
V gene: TRBV10-3; J gene: TRBJ2-2; CDR3 protein: AIRATENTGELF
V gene: TRBV7-2; J gene: TRBJ2-7; CDR3 protein: ASSPTGGRFHEQY
V gene: TRBV11-2; J gene: TRBJ2-7; CDR3 protein: ASVLGRGYEQY
V gene: TRBV14; J gene: TRBJ2-2; CDR3 protein: ASSQDETGVGELF
V gene: TRBV20-1; J gene: TRBJ2-1; CDR3 protein: SARGEKQF
V gene: TRBV20-1; J gene: TRBJ2-3; CDR3 protein: SATPPQGGTQY
V gene: TRBV2; J gene: TRBJ1-1; CDR3 protein: ASSVGRDRGRAF
V gene: TRBV14; J gene: TRBJ2-1; CDR3 protein: ASSQLQSRTRQF
V gene: TRBV20-1; J gene: TRBJ2-7; CDR3 protein: SVPGLANSYEQY
V gene: TRBV6-2/TRBV6-3; J gene: TRBJ2-1; CDR3 protein: ASSKTGYNEQF
V gene: TRBV20-1; J gene: TRBJ2-3; CDR3 protein: SANPYTDTQY
V gene: TRBV5-5; J gene: TRBJ2-6; CDR3 protein: ASSLYWTSGANVLT
V gene: TRBV23-1; J gene: TRBJ2-1; CDR3 protein: ASSQNRAVDNEQF
V gene: TRBV7-6; J gene: TRBJ1-4; CDR3 protein: ASSLGTANEKLF
V gene: TRBV12-3/TRBV12-4; J gene: TRBJ2-4; CDR3 protein: ASSGQGMSKNIQY
V gene: TRBV10-3; J gene: TRBJ1-2; CDR3 protein: AISGMMTDPNYGYT
V gene: TRBV7-9; J gene: TRBJ1-1; CDR3 protein: ASSLVLGKNTEAF
V gene: TRBV5-6; J gene: TRBJ2-2; CDR3 protein: ASSSDVRQLTGELF
V gene: TRBV4-2; J gene: TRBJ2-5; CDR3 protein: ASSQESSGGQETQY
V gene: TRBV20-1; J gene: TRBJ2-3; CDR3 protein: SARKVSPTDTQY
V gene: TRBV7-3; J gene: TRBJ2-1; CDR3 protein: ASSPRASNEQF
V gene: TRBV20-1; J gene: TRBJ2-2; CDR3 protein: SALTGLSRNTGELF
V gene: TRBV4-1; J gene: TRBJ1-3; CDR3 protein: ASSQAEGHSGNTIY
V gene: TRBV12-3/TRBV12-4; J gene: TRBJ2-7; CDR3 protein: ASSPYGLAGGEQY
V gene: TRBV20-1; J gene: TRBJ1-4; CDR3 protein: SVRVMGEKLF
V gene: TRBV3-1; J gene: TRBJ2-1; CDR3 protein: ASSHGSLTYNEQF
V gene: TRBV10-3; J gene: TRBJ2-3; CDR3 protein: AISPGTGGGTDTQY
V gene: TRBV5-1; J gene: TRBJ2-3; CDR3 protein: ASSLGRGLRTDTQY
V gene: TRBV10-3; J gene: TRBJ2-5; CDR3 protein: AIRPSAGAETQY
V gene: TRBV20-1; J gene: TRBJ1-5; CDR3 protein: SARDYGLSNQPQH
V gene: TRBV4-1; J gene: TRBJ1-2; CDR3 protein: ASSQESALNYGYT
V gene: TRBV20-1; J gene: TRBJ2-1; CDR3 protein: SANPGGLSGEQF
V gene: TRBV3-1; J gene: TRBJ1-2; CDR3 protein: ASSQVSNYGYT
V gene: TRBV7-9; J gene: TRBJ1-2; CDR3 protein: ASSSTAGALVYGYT